These 15 T cell receptor beta chains originate from one sample sequenced in a study of CD8 T cells in ankylosing spondylitis. TCRdb reanalysed the 5' RACE reads using MiXCR and keeps one entry per CDR3 protein. The repertoire holds 250,000 to 350,000 distinct CDR3 sequences, around 20% seen once, with about 8.2% in the top ten. The specimen was blood, either unsorted or a sorted T cell fraction (not recorded which). These receptors were taken from a male donor with ankylosing spondylitis or in good health (not recorded which).

V gene TRBV24-1 combines with J gene TRBJ2-1, with 10 bases matching TRBD2. The V segment lost 7 bases and the J segment 8 bases; nucleotides outside the gene matches: 1. The CDR3 has 12 amino acids. CDR1 is KGHDR and CDR2 is SFDVKD in the germline V gene. The CDR3 coding sequence is TGTGCCACCAGCCTAGCGGGGGATGAGCAGTTCTTC. Protein: CATSLAGDEQFF.

The chain is built from TRBV6-2 or TRBV6-3 and TRBJ2-1; 10 bases map to TRBD1. The CDR3 contains 14 residues. Per the germline V gene, CDR1 is MNHEY and CDR2 is SVGEGT. Trimming at V came to 6 bases and at J to 7 bases, leaving 6 bases not matched to a gene. The CDR3 sequence is CASRPDRGRNEQFF. CDR3 in DNA: TGTGCCAGCAGACCCGACAGGGGGCGGAATGAGCAGTTCTTC.

The chain uses TRBV12-3 or TRBV12-4 and TRBJ1-4, with D perhaps TRBD1 (6 bases). Trimming took 6 bases from V and 1 from J, leaving 12 bases between them. The CDR3 has 15 residues. The CDR3 DNA sequence: TGTGCCAGCAGCCCAAGGGGGGGAACTAATGAAAAACTGTTTTTT. Protein product: CASSPRGGTNEKLFF.

This clonotype was counted only a few times. V usage is TRBV20-1 and J usage is TRBJ2-5, with 7 bases identical to TRBD2. With 0 bases clipped from V and 1 base from J, the junction kept 5 bases outside the gene matches. CDR1 is DFQATT and CDR2 is SNEGSKA in the germline V gene (reference sequence). The CDR3 extends over 15 amino acids. The CDR3 loop is CSARDVGTTQETQYF. Written as DNA, the CDR3 is TGCAGTGCTAGAGATGTGGGGACTACCCAAGAGACCCAGTACTTC.

This clonotype was counted once. The genes are TRBV5-1 and TRBJ1-4; D is perhaps TRBD1 (5 bases). V lost 0 bases to trimming and J lost 10 bases, with 22 bases between them. Germline V gives CDR1 SGHRS, CDR2 YFSETQ. The CDR3 loop spans 17 amino acids. The CDR3: CASSLVSGRAGSGKLFF. In DNA, the CDR3 is TGCGCCAGCAGCTTGGTCTCGGGGAGGGCAGGGAGCGGAAAACTGTTTTTT. The whole variable domain, filled in from reference TRBV5-1 and TRBJ1-4, reads KAGVTQTPRYLIKTRGQQVTLSCSPISGHRSVSWYQQTPGQGLQFLFEYFSETQRNKGNFPGRFSGRQFSNSRSEMNVSTLELGDSALYLCASSLVSGRAGSGKLFFGSGTQLSVL.

The V call is TRBV11-2, the J call TRBJ1-4; 8 nucleotides align to TRBD1. From germline, CDR1 is SGHAT and CDR2 FQNNGV. Germline trimming cut 5 bases from V and 6 bases from J; bases unmatched to any gene: 8. The CDR3 is 15 amino acids. As DNA, the CDR3 is TGTGCCAGCAGCACCGGGACAGGTGCCTATGAAAAACTGTTTTTT. As protein: CASSTGTGAYEKLFF.

Details on this clonotype: It may be a read error: a sequence one base away is much more abundant. J is TRBJ1-3 and V is TRBV20-1; 8 bases fit TRBD1. The CDR3 runs to 14 residues. Germline loops: CDR1 DFQATT, CDR2 SNEGSKA (reference sequence). The V and J ends lost 3 bases and 6 bases, in that order; junction bases with no gene match: 7. This CDR3 is CSASGQGLVNTIYF. Here the CDR3 DNA reads TGCAGTGCTAGCGGACAGGGTCTAGTAAACACCATATATTTT.

The CDR3 coding sequence is TGTGCCAGCAGCAAAGAGGCGACACAAGTCAATGAGCAGTTCTTC. It encodes CASSKEATQVNEQFF. The genes are TRBV12-3 or TRBV12-4 and TRBJ2-1; no definite D call. The CDR3 loop spans 15 amino acids. Trimming cost V 6 bases and J 6 bases, with 18 bases left between them.

In this sample, this clonotype turned up many times. The chain is built from TRBV11-2 and TRBJ1-4; D possibly corresponds to TRBD1 (5 bases). CDR3 length equals 15 residues. Germline loops: CDR1 SGHAT, CDR2 FQNNGV. V gave up 4 bases and J gave up 8 bases, with 17 bases separating them. Here the CDR3 DNA reads TGTGCCAGCAGCTACGCACTTGGGACGGGAGAAAAACTGTTTTTT. It specifies CASSYALGTGEKLFF.

This chain uses TRBV6-2 or TRBV6-3 with TRBJ2-7; no clear D gene. Germline CDR1 MNHEY, CDR2 SVGEGT. CDR3 size: 16 residues. V was cut by 6 bases and J by 3 bases, with 21 bases left in between. The DNA of the CDR3 is TGTGCCAGCAGCCCGGCCCACCGCGACACTAACTACGAGCAGTACGTC. Translated: CASSPAHRDTNYEQYV.

This clonotype has just a few counts. The chain is built from TRBV20-1 and TRBJ2-3; 8 nucleotides align to TRBD2. V shed 6 bases and J 1 base; nucleotides not matched to a gene: 9. The CDR3 loop spans 15 amino acids. Germline lookup yields CDR1 DFQATT and CDR2 SNEGSKA (reference sequence). The CDR3 reads CSARGASGRTDTQYF. As DNA, the CDR3 is TGCAGTGCGCGGGGGGCTAGCGGGCGCACAGATACGCAGTATTTT.

This chain connects TRBV28 to TRBJ1-1; D uncertain. CDR1 MDHEN and CDR2 SYDVKM come from the germline V gene. The CDR3 spans 15 residues. The V end lost 6 bases, the J end lost 1 base, and 15 bases lay between the germline ends. The CDR3 bases are TGTGCCAGCAGCCAATCCGGGGTTACGAACACTGAAGCTTTCTTT. It yields the protein CASSQSGVTNTEAFF.

V is TRBV3-1 and J is TRBJ1-6, with D unclear. V was shortened by 3 bases and J by 7 bases, with 7 bases between the two germline ends. There are 13 residues in the CDR3. The germline gives CDR1 LGHDT, CDR2 YNNKEL (reference sequence). The CDR3 sequence is CASSQGTNSPLHF. The CDR3 region has the DNA TGTGCCAGCAGCCAGGGAACAAATTCACCCCTCCACTTT.

This clonotype came up a few times. The chain combines TRBV2 with TRBJ2-1; TRBD2 matches 9 bases. CDR1 and CDR2 (germline): SNHLY, FYNNEI. CDR3 length equals 17 residues. The DNA for the CDR3 is TGTGTCGTTGTGGGGGGGATTAGCGGGAGCTCCTACAATGAGCAGTTCTTC. It specifies CVVVGGISGSSYNEQFF.

Many counts were recorded for this clonotype. The CDR3 here is CASSLTAPTDTQYF. CDR3 nucleotides: TGCGCCAGCAGCTTAACAGCCCCCACAGATACGCAGTATTTT. The chain combines TRBV5-1 with TRBJ2-3; D gene unclear. Per germline, CDR1 SGHRS and CDR2 YFSETQ. V gave up 2 bases and J gave up 2 bases, with 9 bases separating them. The CDR3 sequence is 14 residues long.